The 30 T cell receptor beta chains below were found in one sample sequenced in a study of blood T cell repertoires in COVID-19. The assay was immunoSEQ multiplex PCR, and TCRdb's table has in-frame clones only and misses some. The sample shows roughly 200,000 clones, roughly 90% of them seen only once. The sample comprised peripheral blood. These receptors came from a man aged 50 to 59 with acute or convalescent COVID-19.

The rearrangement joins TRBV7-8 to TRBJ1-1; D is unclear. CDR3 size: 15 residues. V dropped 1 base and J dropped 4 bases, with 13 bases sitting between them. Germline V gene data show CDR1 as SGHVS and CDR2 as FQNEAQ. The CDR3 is CASSLDRGLGTEAFF. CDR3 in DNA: TGTGCCAGCAGCTTAGATCGGGGATTGGGCACTGAAGCTTTCTTT.

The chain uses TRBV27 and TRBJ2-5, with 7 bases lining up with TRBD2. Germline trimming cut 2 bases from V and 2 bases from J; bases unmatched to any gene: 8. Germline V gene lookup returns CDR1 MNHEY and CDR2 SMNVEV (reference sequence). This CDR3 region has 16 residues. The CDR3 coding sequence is TGTGCCAGCAGTTTAGCCCGGGGAGGGGTACAAGAGACCCAGTACTTC. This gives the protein CASSLARGGVQETQYF.

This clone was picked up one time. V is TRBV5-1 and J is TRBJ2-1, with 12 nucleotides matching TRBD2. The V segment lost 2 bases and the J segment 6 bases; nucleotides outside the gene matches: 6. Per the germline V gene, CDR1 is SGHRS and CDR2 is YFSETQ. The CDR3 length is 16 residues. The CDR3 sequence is CASSFEQGLAGNEQFF. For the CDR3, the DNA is TGCGCCAGCAGCTTCGAGCAGGGACTAGCGGGCAATGAGCAGTTCTTC.

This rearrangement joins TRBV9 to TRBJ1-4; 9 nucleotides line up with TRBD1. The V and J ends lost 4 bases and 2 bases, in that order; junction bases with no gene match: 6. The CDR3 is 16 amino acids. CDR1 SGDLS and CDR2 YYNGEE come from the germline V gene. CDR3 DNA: TGTGCCAGCAGCCCCCTCGGACAGGGGACTAATGAAAAACTGTTTTTT. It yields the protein CASSPLGQGTNEKLFF.

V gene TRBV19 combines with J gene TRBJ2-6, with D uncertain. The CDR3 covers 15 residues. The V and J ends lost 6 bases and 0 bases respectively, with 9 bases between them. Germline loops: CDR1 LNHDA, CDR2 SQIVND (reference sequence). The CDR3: CASRTESSGANVLTF. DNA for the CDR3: TGTGCCAGTAGAACAGAGAGCTCTGGGGCCAACGTCCTGACTTTC.

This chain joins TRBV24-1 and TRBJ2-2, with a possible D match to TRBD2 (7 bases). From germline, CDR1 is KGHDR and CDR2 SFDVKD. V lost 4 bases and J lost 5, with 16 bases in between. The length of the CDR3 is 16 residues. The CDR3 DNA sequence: TGTGCCACCAGTGACCCGCACAGGGAGGGTACCGGGGAGCTGTTTTTT. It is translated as CATSDPHREGTGELFF.

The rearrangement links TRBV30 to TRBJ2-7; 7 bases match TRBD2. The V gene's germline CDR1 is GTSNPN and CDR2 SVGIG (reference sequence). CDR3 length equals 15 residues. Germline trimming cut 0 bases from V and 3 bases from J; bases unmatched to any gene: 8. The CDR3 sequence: CAWSVWRQRDYEQYF. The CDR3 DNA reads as TGTGCCTGGAGTGTCTGGCGCCAGCGGGACTACGAGCAGTACTTC.

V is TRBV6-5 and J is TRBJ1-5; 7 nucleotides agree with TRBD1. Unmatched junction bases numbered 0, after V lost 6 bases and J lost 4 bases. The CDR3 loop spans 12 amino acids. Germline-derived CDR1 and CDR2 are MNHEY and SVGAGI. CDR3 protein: CASRQGNQPQHF. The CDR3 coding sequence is TGTGCCAGCAGACAGGGGAATCAGCCCCAGCATTTT.

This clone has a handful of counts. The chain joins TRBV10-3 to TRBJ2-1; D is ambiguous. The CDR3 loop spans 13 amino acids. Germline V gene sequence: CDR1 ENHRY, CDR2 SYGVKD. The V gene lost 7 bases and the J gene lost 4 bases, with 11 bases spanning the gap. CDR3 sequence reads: CAITTERYNEQFF. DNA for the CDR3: TGTGCCATCACCACCGAACGGTACAATGAGCAGTTCTTC.

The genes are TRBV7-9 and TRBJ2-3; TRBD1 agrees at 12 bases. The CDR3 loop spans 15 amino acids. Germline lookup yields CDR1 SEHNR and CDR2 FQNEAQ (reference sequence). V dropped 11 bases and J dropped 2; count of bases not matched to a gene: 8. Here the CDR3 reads CAAEGTGGYTDTQYF. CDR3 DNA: TGTGCCGCCGAGGGGACAGGGGGCTACACAGATACGCAGTATTTT.

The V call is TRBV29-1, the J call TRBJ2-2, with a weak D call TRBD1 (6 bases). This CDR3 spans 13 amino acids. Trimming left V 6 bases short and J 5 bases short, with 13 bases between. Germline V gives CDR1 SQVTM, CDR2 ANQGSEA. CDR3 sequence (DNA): TGCAGCGTCCCAGCACAGGGTACCGGGGAGCTGTTTTTT. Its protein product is CSVPAQGTGELFF.

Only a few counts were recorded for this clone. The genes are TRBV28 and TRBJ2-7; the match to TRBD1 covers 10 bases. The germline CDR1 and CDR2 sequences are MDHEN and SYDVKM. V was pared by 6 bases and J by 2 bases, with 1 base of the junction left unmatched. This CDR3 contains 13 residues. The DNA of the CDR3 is TGTGCCAGCAGGGGGACAGGGGCCTACGAGCAGTACTTC. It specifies CASRGTGAYEQYF.

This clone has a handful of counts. CDR3 bases: TGTGCCAGCACCTCGCTGGGGCTGGAAGCTTTCTTT. It translates to CASTSLGLEAFF. The chain links TRBV28 to TRBJ1-1, with D perhaps TRBD1 (5 bases). CDR3 length equals 12 residues. Germline CDR1 and CDR2: MDHEN and SYDVKM. V lost 7 bases and J 8 bases, leaving 14 bases between the germline ends.

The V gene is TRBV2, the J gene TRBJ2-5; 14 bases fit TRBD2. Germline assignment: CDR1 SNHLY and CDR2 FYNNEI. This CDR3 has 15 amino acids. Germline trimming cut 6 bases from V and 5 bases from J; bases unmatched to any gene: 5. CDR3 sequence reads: CASSGTSGSTETQYF. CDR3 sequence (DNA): TGTGCCAGCAGCGGGACTAGCGGGAGCACGGAGACCCAGTACTTC.

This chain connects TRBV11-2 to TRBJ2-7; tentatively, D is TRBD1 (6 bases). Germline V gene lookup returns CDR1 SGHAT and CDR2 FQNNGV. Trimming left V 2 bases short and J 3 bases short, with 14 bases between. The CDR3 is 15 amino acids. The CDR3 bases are TGTGCCAGCAGCTTACGGGACACCTTTAACTACGAGCAGTACTTC. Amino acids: CASSLRDTFNYEQYF. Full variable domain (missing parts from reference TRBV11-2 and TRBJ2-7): EAGVAQSPRYKIIEKRQSVAFWCNPISGHATLYWYQQILGQGPKLLIQFQNNGVVDDSQLPKDRFSAERLKGVDSTLKIQPAKLEDSAVYLCASSLRDTFNYEQYFGPGTRLTVT.

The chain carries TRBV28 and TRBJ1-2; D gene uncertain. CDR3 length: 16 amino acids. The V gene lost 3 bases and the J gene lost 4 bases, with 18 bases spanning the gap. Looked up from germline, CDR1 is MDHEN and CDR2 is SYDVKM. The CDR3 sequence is CASSLSPGLLVYGYTF. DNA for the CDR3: TGTGCCAGCAGTTTGTCCCCAGGACTCCTGGTCTATGGCTACACCTTC.

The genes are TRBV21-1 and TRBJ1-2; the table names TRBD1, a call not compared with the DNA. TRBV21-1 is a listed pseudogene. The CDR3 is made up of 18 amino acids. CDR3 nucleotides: TGTGCCAGCAGCAAAAGACAGAGGACAGGGCACCCGGACTATGGCTACACCTTC. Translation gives CASSKRQRTGHPDYGYTF.

The CDR3 is CASSLTFAGGTDTQYF. The DNA for the CDR3 is TGTGCCAGCAGCTTAACGTTTGCGGGGGGCACAGATACGCAGTATTTT. The chain employs TRBV7-3 and TRBJ2-3, with TRBD2 matching over 7 bases. Looked up from germline, CDR1 is SGHTA and CDR2 is FQGTGA. J lost 1 base, V lost 0 bases, and 4 bases had no gene match. The CDR3 runs 16 residues.

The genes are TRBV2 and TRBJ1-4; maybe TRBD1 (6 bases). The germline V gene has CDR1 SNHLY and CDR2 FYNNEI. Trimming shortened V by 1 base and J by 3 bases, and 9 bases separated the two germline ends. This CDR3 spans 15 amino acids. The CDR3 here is CASSEGTAPNEKLFF. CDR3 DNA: TGTGCCAGCAGTGAAGGGACAGCTCCTAATGAAAAACTGTTTTTT.

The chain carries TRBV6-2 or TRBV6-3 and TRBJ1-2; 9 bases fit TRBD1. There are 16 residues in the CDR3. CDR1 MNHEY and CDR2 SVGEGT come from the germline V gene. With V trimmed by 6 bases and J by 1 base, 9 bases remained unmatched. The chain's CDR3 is CASSRRTGVYNYGYTF. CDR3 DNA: TGTGCCAGCAGCCGAAGGACAGGGGTTTATAACTATGGCTACACCTTC.

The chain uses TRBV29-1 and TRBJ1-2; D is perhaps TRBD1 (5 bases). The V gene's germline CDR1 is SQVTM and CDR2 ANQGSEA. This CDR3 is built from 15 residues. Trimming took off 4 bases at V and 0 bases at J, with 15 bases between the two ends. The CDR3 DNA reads TGCAGCGTTGCCCTGGGGGGTCCCCCTAACTATGGCTACACCTTC. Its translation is CSVALGGPPNYGYTF.

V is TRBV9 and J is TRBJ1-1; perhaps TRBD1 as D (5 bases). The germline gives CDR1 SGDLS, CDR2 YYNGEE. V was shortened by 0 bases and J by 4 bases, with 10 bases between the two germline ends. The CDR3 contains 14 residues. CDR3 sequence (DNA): TGTGCCAGCAGCGTAGCTGGGGGAGGCACTGAAGCTTTCTTT. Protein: CASSVAGGGTEAFF.

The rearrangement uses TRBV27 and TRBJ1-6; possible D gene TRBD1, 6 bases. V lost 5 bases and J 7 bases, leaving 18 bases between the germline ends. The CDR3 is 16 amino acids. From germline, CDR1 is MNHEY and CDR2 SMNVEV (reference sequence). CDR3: CASSPLQGYGNSPLHF. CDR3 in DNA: TGTGCCAGCAGTCCTCTCCAGGGGTATGGGAATTCACCCCTCCACTTT.

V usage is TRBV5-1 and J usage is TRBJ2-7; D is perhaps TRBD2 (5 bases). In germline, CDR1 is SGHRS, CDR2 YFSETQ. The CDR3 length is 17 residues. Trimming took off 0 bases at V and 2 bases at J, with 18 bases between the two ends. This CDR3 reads CASSLGPLAGRAYEQYF. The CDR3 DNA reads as TGCGCCAGCAGCTTGGGCCCCCTTGCGGGCCGCGCCTACGAGCAGTACTTC.

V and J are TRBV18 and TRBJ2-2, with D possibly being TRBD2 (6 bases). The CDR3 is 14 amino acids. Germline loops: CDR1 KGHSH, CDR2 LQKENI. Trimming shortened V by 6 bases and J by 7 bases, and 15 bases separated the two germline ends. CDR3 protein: CASSPDLAVGELFF. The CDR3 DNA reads TGTGCCAGCTCTCCGGATTTAGCGGTCGGGGAGCTGTTTTTT.

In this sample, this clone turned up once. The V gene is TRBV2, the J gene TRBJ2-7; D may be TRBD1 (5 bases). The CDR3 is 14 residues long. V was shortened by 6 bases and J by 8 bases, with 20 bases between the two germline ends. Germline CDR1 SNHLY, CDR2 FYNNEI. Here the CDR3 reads CASRTQGLIGKQYV. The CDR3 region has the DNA TGTGCCAGCAGGACCCAGGGTTTAATAGGGAAGCAGTACGTC.

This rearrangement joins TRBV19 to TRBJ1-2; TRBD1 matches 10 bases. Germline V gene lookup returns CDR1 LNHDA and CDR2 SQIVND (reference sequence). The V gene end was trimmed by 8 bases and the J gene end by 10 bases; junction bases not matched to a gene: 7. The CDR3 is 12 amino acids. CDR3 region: CASRRDRGFYTF. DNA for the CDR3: TGTGCCAGTCGCCGGGACAGGGGTTTCTACACCTTC.

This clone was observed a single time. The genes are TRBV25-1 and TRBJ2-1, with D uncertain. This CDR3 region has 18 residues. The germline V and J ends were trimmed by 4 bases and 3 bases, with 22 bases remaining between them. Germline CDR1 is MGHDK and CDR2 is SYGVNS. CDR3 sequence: CASSGYPPNGGSYNEQFF. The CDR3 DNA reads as TGTGCCAGCAGTGGATATCCCCCCAATGGCGGTAGCTACAATGAGCAGTTCTTC.

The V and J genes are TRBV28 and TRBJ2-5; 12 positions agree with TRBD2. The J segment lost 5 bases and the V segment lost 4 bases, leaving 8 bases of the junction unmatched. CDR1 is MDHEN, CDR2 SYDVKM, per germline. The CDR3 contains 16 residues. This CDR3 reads CASSSTSGGGGETQYF. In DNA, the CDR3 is TGTGCCAGCAGTTCGACTAGCGGGGGAGGAGGGGAGACCCAGTACTTC. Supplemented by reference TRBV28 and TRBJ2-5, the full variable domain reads DVKVTQSSRYLVKRTGEKVFLECVQDMDHENMFWYRQDPGLGLRLIYFSYDVKMKEKGDIPEGYSVSREKKERFSLILESASTNQTSMYLCASSSTSGGGGETQYFGPGTRLLVL.

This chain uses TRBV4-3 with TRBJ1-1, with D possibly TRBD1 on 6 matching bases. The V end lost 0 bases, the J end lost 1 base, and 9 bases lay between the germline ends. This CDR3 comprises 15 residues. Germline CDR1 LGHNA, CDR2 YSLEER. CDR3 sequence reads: CASSQDGGQNTEAFF. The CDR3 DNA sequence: TGCGCCAGCAGCCAAGATGGGGGACAGAACACTGAAGCTTTCTTT.